A selection of T cell receptor beta chains follows, all from one sample in a study of human T cells and chemical hapten exposure. In TCRdb, the RACE reads were re-called with MiXCR into one record per CDR3 protein. This sample has over 70,000 distinct CDR3 sequences, with about 14% found just once. The sequencing here drew on whole blood, taken in connection with sensitization to the hapten diphenylcyclopropenone (DPC). These receptors came from a woman aged 45-60 years with alopecia areata. Some clones in this sample may be carry-over from other donors' samples. Each CDR3 is given with its conserved first and last residue. The D gene is left open where the match is weak. Some rows have no size entry. The others give once, few or many, or a class for an expanded clone.

J gene,V gene,D gene,clone size,CDR3 protein,CDR3 DNA
TRBJ1-5,TRBV3-1,NA,NA,CASSQDGYSNQPQHF,TGTGCCAGCAGCCAAGATGGATATAGCAATCAGCCCCAGCATTTT
TRBJ2-1,TRBV7-6,TRBD2,NA,CASSLVQGAGGNEQFF,TGTGCCAGCAGCTTAGTCCAGGGAGCGGGAGGCAATGAGCAGTTCTTC
TRBJ1-5,TRBV7-2,TRBD1,few,CASSLLSGQGGSNQPQHF,TGTGCCAGCAGCTTATTGAGTGGACAGGGTGGTAGCAATCAGCCCCAGCATTTT
TRBJ2-2,TRBV5-4,TRBD1,NA,CASSPQPGQRNTGELFF,TGTGCCAGCAGCCCTCAGCCGGGACAGAGGAACACCGGGGAGCTGTTTTTT
TRBJ2-5,TRBV3-1,TRBD2,few,CASSPTGTSGQETQYF,TGTGCCAGCAGCCCAACCGGGACTAGCGGCCAAGAGACCCAGTACTTC
TRBJ2-1,TRBV28,NA,NA,CASSPFRSGRYNEQFF,TGTGCCAGCAGTCCCTTTCGGAGCGGGCGGTACAATGAGCAGTTCTTC
TRBJ1-6,TRBV7-2,TRBD1,few,CASSSGQGLANSPLHF,TGTGCCAGCAGCTCGGGACAGGGTCTCGCAAATTCACCCCTCCACTTT
TRBJ1-3,TRBV7-8,TRBD1,NA,CASSRPGQGSGNTIYF,TGTGCCAGCAGCCGCCCCGGACAGGGATCTGGAAACACCATATATTTT
TRBJ2-7,TRBV6-1,TRBD2,NA,CASRSGGSSYEQYF,TGTGCCAGCAGGAGCGGGGGCAGCTCCTACGAGCAGTACTTC
TRBJ2-3,TRBV9,TRBD2,few,CASSLSSGRMQTQYF,TGTGCCAGCAGCCTCTCGAGCGGGAGGATGCAGACGCAGTATTTT
TRBJ2-7,TRBV6-6,TRBD1,few,CASRGQGGRYEQYF,TGTGCCAGCAGAGGACAGGGAGGTCGCTACGAGCAGTACTTC
TRBJ1-5,TRBV12-3/TRBV12-4,NA,NA,CASSPAGQGREAQHF,TGTGCCAGCAGCCCCGCAGGACAAGGGCGGGAGGCCCAGCATTTT
TRBJ2-5,TRBV18,TRBD1,few,CASSPPLDRQETQYF,TGTGCCAGCTCACCACCGCTGGACAGGCAAGAGACCCAGTACTTC
TRBJ2-1,TRBV11-1,NA,NA,CASSDPGTVNYNEQFF,TGTGCCAGCAGCGATCCCGGGACCGTAAATTACAATGAGCAGTTCTTC
TRBJ2-7,TRBV20-1,NA,NA,CSARDTLAGEQYF,TGCAGTGCTAGAGATACACTAGCTGGCGAGCAGTACTTC
TRBJ2-3,TRBV5-8,NA,NA,CASSNLGPDTQYF,TGTGCCAGCAGTAACCTTGGGCCAGATACGCAGTATTTT
TRBJ2-7,TRBV6-5,NA,many,CASRRGAGYEQYF,TGTGCCAGCCGAAGGGGCGCCGGCTACGAGCAGTACTTC
TRBJ1-3,TRBV20-1,TRBD1,few,CSADGTAGNTIYF,TGCAGTGCAGACGGGACAGCAGGAAACACCATATATTTT
TRBJ2-1,TRBV3-1,TRBD1,NA,CASSLPRTGRYNEQFF,TGTGCCAGCAGCCTTCCCCGGACAGGGCGCTACAATGAGCAGTTCTTC
TRBJ1-1,TRBV7-7,NA,few,CASSLLCTEAFF,TGTGCCAGCAGCTTATTATGCACTGAAGCTTTCTTT
TRBJ2-3,TRBV2,NA,few,CASSRGTSTDTQYF,TGTGCCAGCAGCCGGGGCACGTCCACAGATACGCAGTATTTT
TRBJ2-5,TRBV11-2,NA,many,CASSSRTAGETQYF,TGTGCCAGCAGCTCCAGGACAGCCGGGGAGACCCAGTACTTC
TRBJ1-2,TRBV27,NA,many,CASSSLPLRQGTGYGYTF,TGTGCCAGCAGTTCGCTGCCTCTTAGGCAGGGGACGGGCTATGGCTACACCTTC
TRBJ2-4,TRBV29-1,NA,few,CSTSFGLRDIQYF,TGCAGCACATCGTTCGGGTTACGGGACATTCAGTACTTC
TRBJ2-5,TRBV6-5,NA,few,CASSYRGGLYQETQYF,TGTGCCAGCAGTTACCGCGGCGGCCTCTACCAAGAGACCCAGTACTTC
TRBJ2-1,TRBV2,NA,NA,CASTREVTYNEQFF,TGTGCCAGTACCAGAGAGGTTACCTACAATGAGCAGTTCTTC
TRBJ1-6,TRBV18,NA,few,CASSEETDNSPLHF,TGTGCCAGCTCAGAGGAGACAGATAATTCACCCCTCCACTTT
TRBJ1-4,TRBV6-5,TRBD1,NA,CASSSRDSNEKLFF,TGTGCCAGCAGTTCCCGGGACAGTAATGAAAAACTGTTTTTT
TRBJ2-4,TRBV19,TRBD1,NA,CASSMFLDRQNIQYF,TGTGCCAGTAGTATGTTTCTGGACAGGCAAAACATTCAGTACTTC
TRBJ2-7,TRBV7-2,TRBD1,many,CASSRDRGYEQYF,TGTGCCAGCAGCCGTGACAGGGGCTACGAGCAGTACTTC
TRBJ1-1,TRBV6-2/TRBV6-3,NA,few,CASSFGLGTEAFF,TGTGCCAGCAGTTTCGGACTGGGCACTGAAGCTTTCTTT
TRBJ2-1,TRBV5-1,TRBD1,few,CASSLGTGRSYNEQFF,TGCGCCAGCAGCTTGGGGACAGGGAGGTCCTACAATGAGCAGTTCTTC
TRBJ2-1,TRBV19,NA,NA,CASSIGLAAYNEQFF,TGTGCCAGTAGTATTGGTCTAGCAGCCTACAATGAGCAGTTCTTC
TRBJ2-1,TRBV5-6,TRBD2,few,CASSFTSGEGQFF,TGTGCCAGCAGCTTCACTAGCGGAGAGGGGCAGTTCTTC
TRBJ2-2,TRBV19,NA,NA,CASTQGRSFRAGELFF,TGTGCCAGTACCCAGGGACGCTCGTTTCGGGCCGGGGAGCTGTTTTTT
TRBJ2-1,TRBV11-2,NA,few,CASRHPLETVNEQFF,TGTGCCAGCAGACACCCGCTGGAGACTGTTAATGAGCAGTTCTTC
TRBJ2-7,TRBV7-8,TRBD2,few,CASSVTGTSGINYEQYF,TGTGCCAGCAGCGTAACCGGGACTAGCGGGATTAACTACGAGCAGTACTTC
TRBJ2-2,TRBV29-1,TRBD2,NA,CSGRERTGELFF,TGCAGCGGGCGGGAGCGCACCGGGGAGCTGTTTTTT
TRBJ1-1,TRBV28,NA,few,CASSFDGRGFF,TGTGCCAGCAGTTTTGACGGTCGGGGGTTCTTT
TRBJ1-2,TRBV20-1,NA,NA,CSASRAAVKDGYTF,TGCAGTGCTAGTAGGGCAGCCGTAAAGGATGGCTACACCTTC
TRBJ1-1,TRBV28,NA,NA,CASSSTPEAFF,TGTGCCAGCAGTTCCACCCCTGAAGCTTTCTTT
TRBJ2-3,TRBV28,TRBD2,NA,CASRGYGLAAMLDTQYF,TGTGCCAGCAGGGGGTACGGACTAGCGGCCATGTTGGATACGCAGTATTTT
TRBJ2-1,TRBV5-6,NA,few,CASSFISSNEQFF,TGTGCCAGCAGCTTTATAAGTTCCAATGAGCAGTTCTTC
TRBJ1-5,TRBV29-1,NA,many,CSVSQGGQPQHF,TGCAGCGTTAGTCAGGGAGGTCAGCCCCAGCATTTT
TRBJ1-1,TRBV21-1,NA,few,CASSKRSRDRGEAFF,TGTGCCAGCAGCAAACGTTCTCGGGACAGGGGAGAAGCTTTCTTT
TRBJ2-1,TRBV9,NA,few,CASSAGARNEQFF,TGTGCCAGCAGCGCGGGAGCGCGGAATGAGCAGTTCTTC
TRBJ2-3,TRBV29-1,NA,NA,CSVESLSATRTDTQYF,TGCAGCGTTGAGAGCTTATCAGCCACCCGCACAGATACGCAGTATTTT
TRBJ2-5,TRBV20-1,TRBD2,NA,CSGGRNQETQYF,TGCAGCGGGGGGAGGAACCAAGAGACCCAGTACTTC
TRBJ1-5,TRBV19,NA,NA,CASSIVGVSNQPQHF,TGTGCCAGTAGTATAGTAGGCGTTAGCAATCAGCCCCAGCATTTT
TRBJ1-5,TRBV30,TRBD1,few,CAWTQGDAQPQHF,TGTGCCTGGACCCAGGGGGATGCTCAGCCCCAGCATTTT
TRBJ2-7,TRBV28,NA,few,CASSFPAPRYEQYF,TGTGCCAGCAGTTTTCCGGCTCCCCGCTACGAGCAGTACTTC
TRBJ2-5,TRBV20-1,NA,few,CSALNREETQYF,TGCAGTGCTCTTAACAGGGAAGAGACCCAGTACTTC
TRBJ2-2,TRBV29-1,NA,NA,CSVDRGSGELFF,TGCAGCGTTGACAGGGGATCCGGGGAGCTGTTTTTT
TRBJ2-5,TRBV20-1,TRBD1,many,CSARDDRGQETQYF,TGCAGTGCTAGAGACGACAGGGGGCAAGAGACCCAGTACTTC